The 27 T cell receptor beta chains listed next were all sequenced from one sample in a study of blood T cell repertoires in COVID-19. Data came from immunoSEQ multiplex PCR; TCRdb stores just in-frame clones and leaves some out. The sample consists of about 240,000 clones, 80% to 85% of them appearing once. Sequenced: peripheral blood. These receptors originate from a woman aged 60-75 years with active or convalescent COVID-19.

This rearrangement joins TRBV27 to TRBJ2-3; TRBD2 matches at 8 bases. This CDR3 is 19 amino acids long. The junction had 20 bases not matched to a gene; V was cut back by 7 bases and J by 2 bases. Germline assignment: CDR1 MNHEY and CDR2 SMNVEV (reference sequence). CDR3 sequence: CASTPGILAVKGPTDTQYF. The CDR3 nucleotides read TGTGCCAGCACACCGGGGATACTAGCGGTAAAAGGTCCCACAGATACGCAGTATTTT.

The chain combines TRBV30 with TRBJ1-1, with D tentatively TRBD1 (5 bases). The length of the CDR3 is 12 residues. The germline V gene encodes CDR1 GTSNPN and CDR2 SVGIG (reference sequence). V lost 7 bases and J 10 bases, leaving 19 bases between the germline ends. CDR3 in amino acids: CASSRGLGGAFF. The CDR3 DNA is TGTGCCTCCTCACGGGGTTTGGGGGGAGCTTTCTTT. Together with reference TRBV30 and TRBJ1-1, the CDR3 gives the full variable domain: SQTIHQWPATLVQPVGSPLSLECTVEGTSNPNLYWYRQAAGRGLQLLFYSVGIGQISSEVPQNLSASRPQDRQFILSSKKLLLSDSGFYLCASSRGLGGAFFGQGTRLTVV.

For this clone: This CDR3 is also generated by other DNA sequences in the sample. The rearrangement joins TRBV27 to TRBJ1-1, with no clear D. This CDR3 is built from 12 residues. In germline, CDR1 is MNHEY, CDR2 SMNVEV (reference sequence). V was cut by 8 bases and J by 0 bases, with 7 bases left in between. CDR3 in amino acids: CASGQLNTEAFF. CDR3 DNA sequence: TGTGCCAGCGGGCAGCTGAACACTGAAGCTTTCTTT.

V usage is TRBV19 and J usage is TRBJ2-5; 12 bases are shared with TRBD2. The CDR3 length is 18 residues. Germline CDR1 LNHDA, CDR2 SQIVND (reference sequence). Unmatched junction bases numbered 14, after V lost 4 bases and J lost 5 bases. The CDR3 DNA reads as TGTGCCAGTAGTACCTATCTGACTAGCGGGGGCCGCGGGGAGACCCAGTACTTC. It encodes CASSTYLTSGGRGETQYF. Full variable domain (rest looked up from reference TRBV19 and TRBJ2-5): DGGITQSPKYLFRKEGQNVTLSCEQNLNHDAMYWYRQDPGQGLRLIYYSQIVNDFQKGDIAEGYSVSREKKESFPLTVTSAQKNPTAFYLCASSTYLTSGGRGETQYFGPGTRLLVL.

This sequence joins TRBV12-3 or TRBV12-4 and TRBJ1-2; D remains unclear. The CDR3 length is 12 residues. V was pared by 3 bases and J by 6 bases, with 8 bases between. The CDR3 coding sequence is TGTGCCAGCAGTTTCGACACTCATGGCTACACCTTC. This sequence encodes CASSFDTHGYTF.

The V gene is TRBV6-5, the J gene TRBJ1-3, with a possible D match to TRBD1 (5 bases). The CDR3 spans 15 residues. The V gene lost 6 bases and the J gene lost 0 bases, with 12 bases spanning the gap. CDR1 is MNHEY and CDR2 is SVGAGI in the germline V gene. DNA for the CDR3: TGTGCCAGCAGGGGAGGGGATTACTCTGGAAACACCATATATTTT. This translates into CASRGGDYSGNTIYF.

The V gene is TRBV30, the J gene TRBJ1-6; 9 bases fit TRBD1. V lost 3 bases and J lost 1; bases outside the gene matches: 4. The CDR3 totals 16 residues. Looked up from germline, CDR1 is GTSNPN and CDR2 is SVGIG (reference sequence). CDR3 DNA sequence: TGTGCCTGGAGCGGGACAGGGATTTCCTATAATTCACCCCTCCACTTT. It is translated as CAWSGTGISYNSPLHF.

This chain connects TRBV5-1 to TRBJ2-1; 9 positions match TRBD1. The CDR3 has 15 amino acids. V lost 4 bases and J lost 4; bases outside the gene matches: 6. Germline V gene data show CDR1 as SGHRS and CDR2 as YFSETQ. CDR3 residues: CASSGGQGKYNEQFF. The CDR3 nucleotides read TGCGCCAGCAGCGGGGGACAGGGTAAATACAATGAGCAGTTCTTC.

The chain joins TRBV4-1 to TRBJ2-2, with 11 nucleotides matching TRBD2. V gave up 4 bases and J gave up 6 bases; unmatched junction bases: 13. Germline loops: CDR1 MGHRA, CDR2 YSYEKL. The CDR3 extends over 18 amino acids. CDR3 DNA sequence: TGCGCCAGCAGCCTGAGGCGACTAGCGGGGAGCCCGTCCGGGGAGCTGTTTTTT. Translated: CASSLRRLAGSPSGELFF.

The chain is built from TRBV6-6 and TRBJ2-5; 11 bases map to TRBD1. V lost 6 bases to trimming and J lost 5 bases; unmatched junction nucleotides: 8. Germline V gives CDR1 MNHNY, CDR2 SVGAGI (reference sequence). The CDR3 loop spans 15 amino acids. CDR3: CASRPGTGGGETQYF. CDR3 sequence (DNA): TGTGCCAGCAGACCCGGGACAGGGGGTGGGGAGACCCAGTACTTC.

This clone was observed once. The chain links TRBV27 to TRBJ1-2; no reliable D call. Trimming pared 6 bases from V and 8 bases from J, leaving 22 bases between. The CDR3 covers 15 residues. CDR1 and CDR2 from the germline V gene are MNHEY and SMNVEV (reference sequence). The CDR3 DNA reads TGTGCCAGCAGCTGGCAGGCGGGCCCCTCTTACGGCTACACCTTC. Amino acid sequence: CASSWQAGPSYGYTF.

The chain employs TRBV30 and TRBJ2-4; possible D gene TRBD1, 6 bases. V lost 2 bases, J lost 4 bases, and 15 bases lay in between. Germline lookup yields CDR1 GTSNPN and CDR2 SVGIG (reference sequence). The CDR3 covers 15 residues. DNA of the CDR3: TGTGCCTGGAGTTGGGTGAGGGGGTCGAAAAACATTCAGTACTTC. Its translation: CAWSWVRGSKNIQYF.

CDR3 loop: CASRPGGSRPQHF. The CDR3 DNA reads TGTGCCAGCAGGCCAGGGGGCTCTCGGCCCCAGCATTTT. The gene calls are TRBV19 and TRBJ1-5, with 8 bases lining up with TRBD1. CDR1 and CDR2 from the germline V gene are LNHDA and SQIVND (reference sequence). J lost 9 bases, V lost 9 bases, and 10 bases had no gene match. The CDR3 sequence is 13 residues long.

V is TRBV27 and J is TRBJ1-4, with D hard to call. CDR3 length: 17 amino acids. V shed 2 bases and J shed 7 bases, with 20 bases lying between them. CDR1 is MNHEY, CDR2 SMNVEV, per germline (reference sequence). CDR3 loop: CASSLRPPREWGEKLFF. In DNA form, the CDR3 reads TGTGCCAGCAGTTTACGACCCCCGCGGGAGTGGGGTGAAAAACTGTTTTTT.

Only a few counts were recorded for this clone. The rearrangement links TRBV3-1 (or the pseudogene TRBV3-2) to TRBJ1-1; no firm D call. Trimming removed 4 bases from V and 1 base from J, with 16 bases in between. Germline V gene sequence: CDR1 LGHDT, CDR2 YNNKEL (reference sequence). CDR3 size: 16 residues. CDR3: CASSRAAGIANTEAFF. The CDR3 DNA follows: TGTGCCAGCAGCCGTGCCGCGGGGATAGCGAACACTGAAGCTTTCTTT.

The chain joins TRBV5-5 to TRBJ1-1, with 7 bases lining up with TRBD1. The junction had 7 bases not matched to a gene; V was cut back by 4 bases and J by 7 bases. CDR3 length: 13 residues. Germline loops: CDR1 SGHKS, CDR2 YYEKEE (reference sequence). The CDR3 loop reads CASSGTYRGEAFF. Written as DNA, the CDR3 is TGTGCCAGCAGCGGGACCTACAGGGGTGAAGCTTTCTTT.

This clone was detected many times. This chain uses TRBV6-2 or TRBV6-3 with TRBJ2-6; a weak D match, TRBD1 (6 bases). This CDR3 spans 14 amino acids. V lost 0 bases and J 12 bases, leaving 12 bases between the germline ends. Germline V gives CDR1 MNHEY, CDR2 SVGEGT. CDR3 sequence (DNA): TGTGCCAGCAGTTACTCGGACAGCTCTCGCGTCCTGACTTTC. Its translation is CASSYSDSSRVLTF.

The rearrangement uses TRBV19 and TRBJ1-2, with 12 bases aligning to TRBD1. V gave up 6 bases and J gave up 4 bases; unmatched junction bases: 9. The germline CDR1 and CDR2 sequences are LNHDA and SQIVND (reference sequence). The CDR3 totals 16 residues. For the CDR3, the DNA is TGTGCCAGTAGCTATGGGACAGGGGGCGCCCCCTATGGCTACACCTTC. Its translation: CASSYGTGGAPYGYTF.

This clone appeared a few times. This sequence joins TRBV4-3 and TRBJ1-3; perhaps TRBD1 as D (5 bases). Trimming stripped 3 bases from V and 0 bases from J, with 12 bases between. This CDR3 spans 16 amino acids. Germline CDR1 is LGHNA and CDR2 is YSLEER. CDR3 nucleotide sequence: TGCGCCAGCAGCCAGAGGGAGGGGTCCTCTGGAAACACCATATATTTT. It translates to CASSQREGSSGNTIYF.

This clone was counted a few times. The chain has TRBV7-9 and TRBJ1-4; 7 bases align to TRBD1. Trimming at V came to 5 bases and at J to 5 bases, leaving 5 bases not matched to a gene. This CDR3 has 14 amino acids. The germline CDR1 and CDR2 sequences are SEHNR and FQNEAQ (reference sequence). The DNA for the CDR3 is TGTGCCAGCAGCCCCGACAGGGAGAATGAAAAACTGTTTTTT. Translated: CASSPDRENEKLFF. The full variable domain, with the rest looked up from reference TRBV7-9 and TRBJ1-4, is DTGVSQNPRHKITKRGQNVTFRCDPISEHNRLYWYRQTLGQGPEFLTYFQNEAQLEKSRLLSDRFSAERPKGSFSTLEIQRTEQGDSAMYLCASSPDRENEKLFFGSGTQLSVL.

The CDR3 here is CASRFSTGGTDEQFF. In nucleotides, the CDR3 is TGTGCAAGTCGCTTCAGTACCGGCGGGACGGATGAGCAGTTCTTC. The chain combines TRBV12-2 with TRBJ2-1; the table calls TRBD2, which could not be checked here. TRBV12-2 is given as a pseudogene. This CDR3 region has 15 residues.

This clone occurred a few times. The chain links TRBV5-5 to TRBJ2-5, with D tentatively TRBD2 (5 bases). The CDR3 contains 15 residues. Trimming shortened V by 4 bases and J by 4 bases, and 17 bases separated the two germline ends. Germline V gene lookup returns CDR1 SGHKS and CDR2 YYEKEE (reference sequence). The CDR3, as DNA: TGTGCCAGCAGCCCCGGACTCTTCGACCGAGAGACCCAGTACTTC. This translates into CASSPGLFDRETQYF.

In this sample, this clone turned up once. V is TRBV5-5 and J is TRBJ2-5; 14 positions match TRBD2. The CDR3 loop spans 19 amino acids. J lost 1 base, V lost 0 bases, and 8 bases had no gene match. Germline-derived CDR1 and CDR2 are SGHKS and YYEKEE (reference sequence). The CDR3 DNA follows: TGTGCCAGCAGCTTGGCGGTGACTAGCGGGGGGGCTCCCCAAGAGACCCAGTACTTC. This translates into CASSLAVTSGGAPQETQYF.

This chain links TRBV12-3 or TRBV12-4 with TRBJ2-1; D might be TRBD1 (6 bases). V lost 10 bases to trimming and J lost 4 bases, with 11 bases between them. CDR3 length equals 12 residues. CDR3 region: CATRDTYNEQFF. The CDR3 DNA reads TGTGCCACCCGGGACACTTACAATGAGCAGTTCTTC.

The chain joins TRBV5-1 to TRBJ1-5; D ambiguous. The CDR3 loop spans 13 amino acids. In germline, CDR1 is SGHRS, CDR2 YFSETQ. The V end was cut by 4 bases, the J end by 3 bases, with 8 bases between. In nucleotides, the CDR3 is TGCGCCAGCAGCGGAGGGCCCAATCAGCCCCAGCATTTT. Translating it yields CASSGGPNQPQHF.

The chain is built from TRBV5-1 and TRBJ2-3; D might be TRBD1 (6 bases). The V end was cut by 2 bases, the J end by 0 bases, with 13 bases between. Germline-derived CDR1 and CDR2 are SGHRS and YFSETQ. This CDR3 comprises 16 residues. The DNA of the CDR3 is TGCGCCAGCAGCTTTTCCCGGGACATTAGCACAGATACGCAGTATTTT. Translated: CASSFSRDISTDTQYF.

V and J are TRBV18 and TRBJ2-1; 7 bases are shared with TRBD1. The CDR3 consists of 15 residues. The ends lost 1 base at V and 7 bases at J; junction bases unmatched: 7. Germline V gene data show CDR1 as KGHSH and CDR2 as LQKENI. CDR3 protein: CASSPLGTEGNEQFF. CDR3 DNA sequence: TGTGCCAGCTCACCACTCGGGACAGAGGGGAATGAGCAGTTCTTC.